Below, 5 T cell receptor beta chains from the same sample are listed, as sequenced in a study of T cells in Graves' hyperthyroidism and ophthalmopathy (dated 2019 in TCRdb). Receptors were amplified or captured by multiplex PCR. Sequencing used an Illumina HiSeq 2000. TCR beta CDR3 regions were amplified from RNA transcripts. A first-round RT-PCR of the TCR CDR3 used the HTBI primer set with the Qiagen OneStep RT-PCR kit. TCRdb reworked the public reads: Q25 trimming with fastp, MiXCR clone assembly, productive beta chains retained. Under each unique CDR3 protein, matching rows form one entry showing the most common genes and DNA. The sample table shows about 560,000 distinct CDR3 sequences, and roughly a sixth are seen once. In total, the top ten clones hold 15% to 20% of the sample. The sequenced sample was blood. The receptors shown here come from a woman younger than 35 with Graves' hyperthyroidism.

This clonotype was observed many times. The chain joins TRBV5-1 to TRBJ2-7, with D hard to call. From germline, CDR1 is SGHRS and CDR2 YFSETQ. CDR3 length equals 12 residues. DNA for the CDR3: TGCGCGAAGGGCGGTGGGGTGCACGAGCAGTACTTC. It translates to CAKGGGVHEQYF. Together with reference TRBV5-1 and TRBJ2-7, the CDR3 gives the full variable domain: KAGVTQTPRYLIKTRGQQVTLSCSPISGHRSVSWYQQTPGQGLQFLFEYFSETQRNKGNFPGRFSGRQFSNSRSEMNVSTLELGDSALYLCAKGGGVHEQYFGPGTRLTVT.

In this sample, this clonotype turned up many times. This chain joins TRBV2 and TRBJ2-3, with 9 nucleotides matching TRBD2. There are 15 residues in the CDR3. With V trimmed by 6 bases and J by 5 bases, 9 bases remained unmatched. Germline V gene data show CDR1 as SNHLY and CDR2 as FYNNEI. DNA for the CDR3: TGTGCCAGCAGCCTGCGGGGGGGCCGCGGAGATACGCAGTATTTT. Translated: CASSLRGGRGDTQYF. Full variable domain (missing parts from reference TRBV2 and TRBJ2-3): EPEVTQTPSHQVTQMGQEVILRCVPISNHLYFYWYRQILGQKVEFLVSFYNNEISEKSEIFDDQFSVERPDGSNFTLKIRSTKLEDSAMYFCASSLRGGRGDTQYFGPGTRLTVL.

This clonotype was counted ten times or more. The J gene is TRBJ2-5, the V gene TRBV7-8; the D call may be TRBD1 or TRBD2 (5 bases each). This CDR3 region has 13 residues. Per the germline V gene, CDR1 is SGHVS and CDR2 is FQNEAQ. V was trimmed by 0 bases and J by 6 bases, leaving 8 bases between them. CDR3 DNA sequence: TGTGCCAGCAGCTTAGCTGGGGGACAGACCCAGTACTTC. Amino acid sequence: CASSLAGGQTQYF.

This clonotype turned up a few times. CDR3 DNA sequence: TGTGCCAGCAGCCCTGGACTAGCGGGGGGTGGATTGGCGCAGTATTTT. Its translation: CASSPGLAGGGLAQYF. V and J are TRBV7-2 and TRBJ2-3, with 14 bases matching TRBD2. Looked up from germline, CDR1 is SGHTA and CDR2 is FQGNSA. Germline trimming cut 5 bases from V and 10 bases from J; bases unmatched to any gene: 11. There are 16 residues in the CDR3.

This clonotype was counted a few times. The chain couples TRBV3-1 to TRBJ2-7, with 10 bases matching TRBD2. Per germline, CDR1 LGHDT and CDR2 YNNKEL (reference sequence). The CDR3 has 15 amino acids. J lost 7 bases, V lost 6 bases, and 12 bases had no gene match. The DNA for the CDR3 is TGTGCCAGCAGAGATACTAGCGGGGCCCGGGGAGAGCAGTACTTC. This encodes CASRDTSGARGEQYF.